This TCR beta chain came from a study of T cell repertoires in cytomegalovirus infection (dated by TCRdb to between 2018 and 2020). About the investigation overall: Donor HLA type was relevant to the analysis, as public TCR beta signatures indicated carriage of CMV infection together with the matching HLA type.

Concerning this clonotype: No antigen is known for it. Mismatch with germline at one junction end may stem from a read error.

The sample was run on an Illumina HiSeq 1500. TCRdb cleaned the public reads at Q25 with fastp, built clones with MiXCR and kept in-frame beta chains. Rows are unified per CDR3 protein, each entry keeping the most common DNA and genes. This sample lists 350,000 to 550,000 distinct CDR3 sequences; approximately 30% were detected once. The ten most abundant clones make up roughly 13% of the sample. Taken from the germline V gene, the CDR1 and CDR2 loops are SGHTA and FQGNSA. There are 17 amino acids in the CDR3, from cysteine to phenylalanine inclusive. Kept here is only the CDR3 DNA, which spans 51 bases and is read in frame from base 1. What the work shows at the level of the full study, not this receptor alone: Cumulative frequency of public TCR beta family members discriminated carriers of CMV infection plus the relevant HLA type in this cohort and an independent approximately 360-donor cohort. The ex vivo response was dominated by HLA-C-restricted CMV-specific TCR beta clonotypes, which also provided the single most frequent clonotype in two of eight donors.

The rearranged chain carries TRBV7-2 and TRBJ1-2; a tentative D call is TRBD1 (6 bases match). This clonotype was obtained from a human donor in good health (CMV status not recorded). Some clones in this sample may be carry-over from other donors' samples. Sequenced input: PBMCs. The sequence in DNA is TGTGCCATCAGCGTAATCAGGGGAAGTGTATCCCACTATGGCTACACCTTC. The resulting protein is CAISVIRGSVSHYGYTF.